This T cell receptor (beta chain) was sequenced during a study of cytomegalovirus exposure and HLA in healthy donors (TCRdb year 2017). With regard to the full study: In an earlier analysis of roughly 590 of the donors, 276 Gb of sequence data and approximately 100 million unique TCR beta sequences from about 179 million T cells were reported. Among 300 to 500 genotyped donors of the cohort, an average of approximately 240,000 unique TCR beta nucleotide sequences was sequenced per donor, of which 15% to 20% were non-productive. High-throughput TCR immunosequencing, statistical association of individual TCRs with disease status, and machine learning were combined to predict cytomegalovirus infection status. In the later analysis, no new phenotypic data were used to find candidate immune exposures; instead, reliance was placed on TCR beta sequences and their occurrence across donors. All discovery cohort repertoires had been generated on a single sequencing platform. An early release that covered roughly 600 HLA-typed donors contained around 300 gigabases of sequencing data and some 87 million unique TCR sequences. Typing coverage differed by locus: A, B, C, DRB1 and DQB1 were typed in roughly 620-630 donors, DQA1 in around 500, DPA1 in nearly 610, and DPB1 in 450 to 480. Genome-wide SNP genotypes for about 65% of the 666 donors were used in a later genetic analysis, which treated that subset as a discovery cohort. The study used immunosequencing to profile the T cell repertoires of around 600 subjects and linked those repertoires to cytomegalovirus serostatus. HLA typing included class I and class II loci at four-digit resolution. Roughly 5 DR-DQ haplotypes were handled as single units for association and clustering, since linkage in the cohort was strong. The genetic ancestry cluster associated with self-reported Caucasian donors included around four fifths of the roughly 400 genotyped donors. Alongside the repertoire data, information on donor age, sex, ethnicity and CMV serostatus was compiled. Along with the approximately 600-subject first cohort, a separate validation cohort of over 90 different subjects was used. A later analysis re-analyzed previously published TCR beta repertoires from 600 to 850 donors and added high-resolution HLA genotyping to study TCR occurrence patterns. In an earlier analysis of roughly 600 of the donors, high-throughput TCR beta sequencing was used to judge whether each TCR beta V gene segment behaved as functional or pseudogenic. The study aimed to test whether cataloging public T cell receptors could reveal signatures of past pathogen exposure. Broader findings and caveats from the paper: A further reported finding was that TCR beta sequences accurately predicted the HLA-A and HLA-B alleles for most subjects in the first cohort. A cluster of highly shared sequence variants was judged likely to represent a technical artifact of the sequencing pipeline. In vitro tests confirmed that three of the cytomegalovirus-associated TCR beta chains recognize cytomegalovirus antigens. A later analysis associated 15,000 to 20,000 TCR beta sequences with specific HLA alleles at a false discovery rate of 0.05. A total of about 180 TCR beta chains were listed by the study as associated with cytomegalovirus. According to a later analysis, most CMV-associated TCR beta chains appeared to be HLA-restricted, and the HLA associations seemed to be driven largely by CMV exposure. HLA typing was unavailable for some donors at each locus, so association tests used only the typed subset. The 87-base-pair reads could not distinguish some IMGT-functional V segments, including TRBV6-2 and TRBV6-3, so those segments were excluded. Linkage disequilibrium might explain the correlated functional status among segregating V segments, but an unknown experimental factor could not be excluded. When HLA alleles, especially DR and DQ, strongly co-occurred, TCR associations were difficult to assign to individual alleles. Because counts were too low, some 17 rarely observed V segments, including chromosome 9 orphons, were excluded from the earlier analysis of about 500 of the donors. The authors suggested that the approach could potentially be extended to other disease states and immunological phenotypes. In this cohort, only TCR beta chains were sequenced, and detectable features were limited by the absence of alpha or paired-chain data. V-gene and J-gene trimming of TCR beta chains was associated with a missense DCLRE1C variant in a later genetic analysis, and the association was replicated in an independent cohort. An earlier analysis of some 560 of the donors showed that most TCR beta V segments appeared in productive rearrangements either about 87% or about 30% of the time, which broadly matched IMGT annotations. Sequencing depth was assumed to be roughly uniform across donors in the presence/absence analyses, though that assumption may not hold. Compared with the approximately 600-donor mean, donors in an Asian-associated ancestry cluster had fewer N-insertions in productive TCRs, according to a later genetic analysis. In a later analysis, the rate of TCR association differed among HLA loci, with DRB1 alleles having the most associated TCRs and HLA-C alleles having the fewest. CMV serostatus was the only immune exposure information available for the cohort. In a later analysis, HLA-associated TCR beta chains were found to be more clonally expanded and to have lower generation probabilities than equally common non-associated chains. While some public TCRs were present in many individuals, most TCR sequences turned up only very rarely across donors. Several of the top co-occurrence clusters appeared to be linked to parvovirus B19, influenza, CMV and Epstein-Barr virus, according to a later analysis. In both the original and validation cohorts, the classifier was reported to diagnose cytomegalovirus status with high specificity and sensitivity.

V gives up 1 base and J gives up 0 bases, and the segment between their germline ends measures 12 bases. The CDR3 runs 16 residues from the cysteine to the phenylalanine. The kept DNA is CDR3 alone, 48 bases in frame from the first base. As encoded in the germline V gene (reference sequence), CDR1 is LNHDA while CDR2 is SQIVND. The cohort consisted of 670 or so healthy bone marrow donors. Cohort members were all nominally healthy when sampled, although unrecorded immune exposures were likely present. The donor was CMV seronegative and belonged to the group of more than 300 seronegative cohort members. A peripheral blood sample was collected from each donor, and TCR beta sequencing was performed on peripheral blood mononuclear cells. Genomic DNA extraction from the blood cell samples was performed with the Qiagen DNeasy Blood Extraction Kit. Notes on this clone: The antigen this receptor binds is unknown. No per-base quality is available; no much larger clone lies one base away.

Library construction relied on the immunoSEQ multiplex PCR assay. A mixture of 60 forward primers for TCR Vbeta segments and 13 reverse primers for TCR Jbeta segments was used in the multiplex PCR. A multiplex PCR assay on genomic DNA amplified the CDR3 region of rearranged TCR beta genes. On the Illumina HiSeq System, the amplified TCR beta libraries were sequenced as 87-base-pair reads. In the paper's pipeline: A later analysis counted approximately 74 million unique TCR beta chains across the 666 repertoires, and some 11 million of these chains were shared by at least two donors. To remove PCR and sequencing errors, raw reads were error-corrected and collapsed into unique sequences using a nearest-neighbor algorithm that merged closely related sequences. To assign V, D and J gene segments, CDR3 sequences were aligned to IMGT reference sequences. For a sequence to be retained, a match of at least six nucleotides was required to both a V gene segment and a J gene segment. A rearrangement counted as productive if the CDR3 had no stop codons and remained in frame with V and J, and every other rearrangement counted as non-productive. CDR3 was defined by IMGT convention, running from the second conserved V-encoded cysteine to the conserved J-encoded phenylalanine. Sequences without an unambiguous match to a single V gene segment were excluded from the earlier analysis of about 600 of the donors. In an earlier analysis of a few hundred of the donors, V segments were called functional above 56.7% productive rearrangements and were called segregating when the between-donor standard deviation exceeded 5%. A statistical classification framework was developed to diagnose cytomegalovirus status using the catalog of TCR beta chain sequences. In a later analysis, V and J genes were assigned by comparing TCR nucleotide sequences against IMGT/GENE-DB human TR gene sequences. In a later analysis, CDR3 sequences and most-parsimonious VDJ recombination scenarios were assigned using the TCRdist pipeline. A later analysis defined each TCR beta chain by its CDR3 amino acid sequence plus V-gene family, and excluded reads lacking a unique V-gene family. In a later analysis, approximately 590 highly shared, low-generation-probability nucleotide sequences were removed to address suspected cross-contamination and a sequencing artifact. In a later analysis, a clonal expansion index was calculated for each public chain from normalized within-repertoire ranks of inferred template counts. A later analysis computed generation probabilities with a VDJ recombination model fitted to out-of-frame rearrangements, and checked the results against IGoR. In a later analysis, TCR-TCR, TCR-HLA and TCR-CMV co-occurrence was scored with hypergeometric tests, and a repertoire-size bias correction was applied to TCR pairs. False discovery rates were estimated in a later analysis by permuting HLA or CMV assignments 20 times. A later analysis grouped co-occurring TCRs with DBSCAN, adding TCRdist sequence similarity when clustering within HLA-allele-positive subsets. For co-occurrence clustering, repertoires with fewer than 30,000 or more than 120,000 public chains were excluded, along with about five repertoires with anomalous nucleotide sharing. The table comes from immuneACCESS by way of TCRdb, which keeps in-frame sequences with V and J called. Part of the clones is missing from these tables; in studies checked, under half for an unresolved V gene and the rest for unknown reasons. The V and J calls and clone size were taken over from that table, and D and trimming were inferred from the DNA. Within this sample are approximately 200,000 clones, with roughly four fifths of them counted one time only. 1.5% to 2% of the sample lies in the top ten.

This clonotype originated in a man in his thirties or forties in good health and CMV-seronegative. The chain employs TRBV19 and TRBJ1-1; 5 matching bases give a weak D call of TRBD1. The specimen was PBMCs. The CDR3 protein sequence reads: CASSIVGSGVNTEAFF. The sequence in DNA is TGTGCCAGTAGTATAGTCGGGTCGGGGGTGAACACTGAAGCTTTCTTT. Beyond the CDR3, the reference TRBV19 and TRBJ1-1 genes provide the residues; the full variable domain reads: DGGITQSPKYLFRKEGQNVTLSCEQNLNHDAMYWYRQDPGQGLRLIYYSQIVNDFQKGDIAEGYSVSREKKESFPLTVTSAQKNPTAFYLCASSIVGSGVNTEAFFGQGTRLTVV.